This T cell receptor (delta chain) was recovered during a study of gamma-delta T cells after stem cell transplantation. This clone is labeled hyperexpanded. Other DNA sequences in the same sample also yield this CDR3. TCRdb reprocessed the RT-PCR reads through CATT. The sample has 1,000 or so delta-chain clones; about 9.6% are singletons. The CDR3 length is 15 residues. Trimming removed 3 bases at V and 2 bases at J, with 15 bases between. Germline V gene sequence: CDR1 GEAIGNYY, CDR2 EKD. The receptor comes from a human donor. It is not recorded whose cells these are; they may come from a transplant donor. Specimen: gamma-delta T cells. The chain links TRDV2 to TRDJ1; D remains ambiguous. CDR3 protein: CACDSLVGSTDKLIF. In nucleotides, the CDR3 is TGTGCCTGTGACTCCCTAGTAGGGAGTACCGATAAACTCATCTTT.